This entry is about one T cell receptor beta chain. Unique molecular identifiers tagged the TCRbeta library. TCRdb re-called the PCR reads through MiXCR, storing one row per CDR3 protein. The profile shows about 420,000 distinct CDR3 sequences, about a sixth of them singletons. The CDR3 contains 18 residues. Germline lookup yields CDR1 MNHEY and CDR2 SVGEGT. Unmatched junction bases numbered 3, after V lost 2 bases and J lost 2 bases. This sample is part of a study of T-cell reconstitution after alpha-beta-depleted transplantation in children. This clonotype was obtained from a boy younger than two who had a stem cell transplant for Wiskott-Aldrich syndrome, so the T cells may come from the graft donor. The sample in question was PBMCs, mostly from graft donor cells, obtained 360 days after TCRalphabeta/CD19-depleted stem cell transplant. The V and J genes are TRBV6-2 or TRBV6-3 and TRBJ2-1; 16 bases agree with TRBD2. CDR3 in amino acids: CASSYVGTSGRAYNEQFF. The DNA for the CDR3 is TGTGCCAGCAGTTACGTTGGGACTAGCGGGAGGGCCTACAATGAGCAGTTCTTC.